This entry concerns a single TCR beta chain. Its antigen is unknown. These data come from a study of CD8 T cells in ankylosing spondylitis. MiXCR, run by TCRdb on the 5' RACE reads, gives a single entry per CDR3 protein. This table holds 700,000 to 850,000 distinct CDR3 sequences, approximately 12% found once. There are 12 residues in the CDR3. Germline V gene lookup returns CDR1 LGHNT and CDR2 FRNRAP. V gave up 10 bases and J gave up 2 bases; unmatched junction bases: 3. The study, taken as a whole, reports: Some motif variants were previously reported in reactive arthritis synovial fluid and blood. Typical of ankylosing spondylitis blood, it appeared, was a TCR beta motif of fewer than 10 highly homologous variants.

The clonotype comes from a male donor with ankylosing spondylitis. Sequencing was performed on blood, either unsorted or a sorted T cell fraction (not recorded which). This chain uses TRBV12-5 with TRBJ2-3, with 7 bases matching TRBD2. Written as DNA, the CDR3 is TGTGCTACCCGGGACTACACAGATACGCAGTATTTT. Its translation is CATRDYTDTQYF.